The present TCR beta chain was sequenced within a study of T cells in severe cutaneous drug reactions (dated by TCRdb to the late 2010s). Turning to the overall study: Recruitment took place between the early 2010s and the late 2010s, drawing patients from Taiwan, Thailand and a European registry network. The study combined bulk TCR sequencing with single-cell sequencing, quantitative PCR validation, functional assays and transgenic mouse experiments. The libraries were made with iRepertoire multiplex PCR, and the authors referred to a comparison in which iRepertoire and 5' RACE methods, with or without UMI, captured abundant clonotypes to a similar degree. Enrollment was limited to patients whose SJS/TEN or DRESS diagnosis was probable or definite according to RegiSCAR criteria. The culprit drug was assigned using the Naranjo algorithm and the ALDEN drug causality algorithm. Blister fluids/cells, PBMC and other biological samples were taken from patients in the acute stage or the recovery stage. Study-wide findings and limitations: A strong increase in TRBV12-4 usage was observed in CBZ-SJS/TEN patients, with averages of approximately 30% in blister cells and approximately 4.6% in PBMC. The authors noted that whether the public TCR generalizes to SJS/TEN caused by other drugs still needs further study. Although undetectable or scarce in tolerant-control and healthy-donor PBMC, a public TCRbeta CDR3 was found in all seven CBZ-SJS/TEN blister samples, at a mean of roughly 13%.

In the germline V gene, CDR1 corresponds to KGHSH and CDR2 to LQKENI. Spanning cysteine to phenylalanine, the CDR3 consists of 14 amino acids. Only the protein is available. About this clonotype: Its specific antigen is unknown.

Sequencing was performed on donors who were patients with carbamazepine-induced Stevens-Johnson syndrome or toxic epidermal necrolysis (CBZ-SJS/TEN). Patients with drug-induced severe cutaneous adverse reactions had T cell receptor repertoires profiled by next-generation sequencing to look for drug-specific clonotypes. RNA was isolated from either blister cells of skin lesions or peripheral blood mononuclear cells. For both bulk and single-cell sequencing, libraries were prepared with the iRepertoire multiplex PCR system using TCR subtype-specific primers. Bulk TCR beta libraries were generated by multiplex PCR with primers targeting V, D and J gene regions. Each sample contributed roughly 90-500 ng of RNA as input for preparing the bulk TCR library. An Illumina MiSeq was used to sequence bulk TCR beta amplicons. The original pipeline was this. Quality control steps removed sample misassignments and low-quality sequencing reads. CDR3 was defined as the amino acids between the V-gene Y[YFLI]C motif and the J-segment [FW]GXGT motif. The IMGT database was followed for TRBV and TRBJ gene assignments and CDR3 clonotypes. For each sample, TRBV expression was normalized against the mean for the same gene in PBMC from 44 healthy donors. TCRdb reprocessed the reads and assigns one entry to each CDR3 protein sequence, leaving out DNA. The V and J calls come from TCRdb's annotation, not from the publication. This sample's table lists roughly 7,100 distinct CDR3 sequences. The top ten clones comprise around 29% of the sample.

This receptor was obtained from a human donor with toxic epidermal necrolysis, a severe cutaneous drug reaction. The sample was cells from a skin blister. The sample's cell subset or site, from its label and the paper: unsorted cells from skin lesion blisters. This sequence uses TRBV18 and TRBJ2-7. The CDR3 sequence is CASSPPTDSYEQYF.